Listed below are T cell receptor beta chains from one sample, sequenced in a study of monozygotic twins with inflammatory bowel disease. Using the 5' RACE reads, TCRdb records one entry per CDR3 protein without DNA. This repertoire includes under 200,000 distinct CDR3 sequences. Sequencing used blood. These TCRs come from a human donor with ulcerative colitis or Crohn's disease, or a healthy co-twin of an affected twin (not recorded which). The CDR3 runs from the conserved cysteine through the conserved F or W.

j_gene	len	v_gene	CDR3aa
TRBJ2-6	21	TRBV6-2/TRBV6-3	CASSIIYSGTGKASGANVLTF
TRBJ2-3	17	TRBV5-1	CASSLDRPLPSTDTQYF
TRBJ1-1	19	TRBV27	CASRLRGTGGWTMNTEAFF
TRBJ2-2	19	TRBV4-2	CASSQVGTSGGRDTGELFF
TRBJ1-1	15	TRBV7-6	CASSPRGQVNTEAFF
TRBJ1-4	13	TRBV5-1	CASSVDRGPKLFF
TRBJ1-5	13	TRBV20-1	CSAYKVSNQPQHF
TRBJ1-1	15	TRBV5-6	CASSPWPTGNTEAFF
TRBJ1-6	17	TRBV7-8	CASSLRQGGGNNSPLHF
TRBJ2-5	13	TRBV5-1	CASSTQGRETQYF
TRBJ2-5	14	TRBV5-5	CASSFLGARETQYF
TRBJ1-4	18	TRBV11-1	CASSLWDAGPETNEKLFF
TRBJ1-1	16	TRBV6-1	CASSPDRSSWNTEAFF
TRBJ2-5	11	TRBV7-6	CASSLTETQYF